The clone carrying this TCR beta chain was observed many times. The sample is drawn from a study of regulatory T cells in long-lasting Graves disease. Time point noted: newly diagnosed GD, antithyroid drugs for less than 3 months. After RNA was extracted from PBMCs, the TCR library was made from it. The germline V gene has CDR1 SNHLY and CDR2 FYNNEI. Deletions cut 6 bases from V and 3 bases from J, with 11 bases between. The CDR3 has 13 residues. Combining iRepertoire HTBI primers with Arm-PCR of CDR3 regions, the authors built TCR beta libraries. TCRdb reprocessed the multiplex PCR reads with MiXCR, giving one entry per CDR3 protein. The data contain 200,000 to 250,000 distinct CDR3 sequences, roughly 18% of them singletons. These records were also assigned to another study, of T cells in Graves' hyperthyroidism and ophthalmopathy.

The sample consisted of peripheral blood mononuclear cells (PBMCs), taken at new diagnosis, from a patient treated with antithyroid drugs. This TCR was sampled from a woman aged 30 to 39 with Graves disease. The genes are TRBV2 and TRBJ1-1; D is possibly TRBD1 (5 bases). This CDR3 reads CASSSGLHTEAFF. CDR3 sequence (DNA): TGTGCCAGCAGCTCAGGGTTACACACTGAAGCTTTCTTT.